Below, 15 T cell receptor beta chains from the same sample are listed, as sequenced in a study of blood T cell repertoires in COVID-19 (dated by TCRdb to between 2020 and 2021). Library method: the immunoSEQ multiplex PCR assay. Entries here come from immuneACCESS through TCRdb and include only in-frame sequences with V and J called. Some clones fail to appear in such tables; in the studies checked, an unresolved V gene covers under half of the shortfall, and the cause of the remainder is unknown. The sample table records 200,000 to 250,000 clones; 75% to 90% of these occur just once. The top ten constitute around 4% of the sample. Sequenced material: PBMCs or T cells enriched from blood (not recorded which). The receptors were gathered from a woman in her thirties who had recovered from COVID-19.

This chain connects TRBV19 to TRBJ2-3, with D tentatively TRBD1 (6 bases). The germline CDR1 and CDR2 sequences are LNHDA and SQIVND (reference sequence). The CDR3 spans 16 residues. V was shortened by 3 bases and J by 1 base, with 14 bases between the two germline ends. CDR3 bases: TGTGCCAGTAGTATGATTCGGGCAGGGGGCACAGATACGCAGTATTTT. It codes for CASSMIRAGGTDTQYF.

The chain has TRBV6-6 and TRBJ1-5; D is possibly TRBD1 (5 bases). This CDR3 has 17 amino acids. V shed 5 bases and J shed 1 base, with 18 bases lying between them. CDR1 and CDR2 from the germline V gene are MNHNY and SVGAGI (reference sequence). The CDR3 DNA reads TGTGCCAGCAGTCACCCCCAGGGAGGACGCAGCAATCAGCCCCAGCATTTT. Translated, it gives CASSHPQGGRSNQPQHF.

The V call is TRBV7-2, the J call TRBJ2-7; D is unresolved. Germline V CDR1 and CDR2: SGHTA, FQGNSA. V gave up 1 base and J gave up 4 bases, with 14 bases separating them. The CDR3 extends over 15 amino acids. The CDR3 sequence is CASSLGVIKRYEQYF. The CDR3 nucleotides read TGTGCCAGCAGCTTAGGAGTCATTAAGAGATACGAGCAGTACTTC.

This rearrangement joins TRBV4-3 to TRBJ1-1; 7 bases align to TRBD1. This CDR3 is built from 15 residues. V lost 0 bases, J lost 11 bases, and 12 bases stayed unmatched. The V gene's germline CDR1 is LGHNA and CDR2 YSLEER. For the CDR3, the DNA is TGCGCCAGCAGCCAAGAATACAGAGGGGGCGAGAGGGCTTTCTTT. Its translation is CASSQEYRGGERAFF.

The chain couples TRBV6-2 or TRBV6-3 to TRBJ2-7, with 7 bases fitting TRBD2. The V gene end was trimmed by 0 bases and the J gene end by 7 bases; junction bases not matched to a gene: 9. There are 15 residues in the CDR3. Germline CDR1 and CDR2: MNHEY and SVGEGT. CDR3: CASSYSWAGVGEQYF. In DNA, the CDR3 is TGTGCCAGCAGTTACTCTTGGGCGGGAGTGGGGGAGCAGTACTTC.

The chain joins TRBV7-8 to TRBJ2-1, with 8 bases fitting TRBD2. After removal of 5 bases from V and 6 bases from J, the junction contained 15 bases not matched to a gene. The CDR3 extends over 17 amino acids. Germline CDR1 reads SGHVS; CDR2 reads FQNEAQ. Here the CDR3 DNA reads TGTGCCAGCAGCCCCCTGATACTAGCGGAGGTTGGCAATGAGCAGTTCTTC. It specifies CASSPLILAEVGNEQFF.

The chain employs TRBV4-3 and TRBJ2-5; 11 nucleotides match TRBD2. V lost 4 bases, J lost 5 bases, and 6 bases stayed unmatched. The CDR3 length is 15 residues. CDR1 and CDR2 from the germline V gene are LGHNA and YSLEER. The CDR3 here is CASSPGVAGGETQYF. The CDR3 region has the DNA TGCGCCAGCAGCCCCGGGGTAGCGGGAGGGGAGACCCAGTACTTC.

This clone showed up just once. The rearrangement uses TRBV5-6 and TRBJ1-3, with D hard to call. Germline CDR1 is SGHDT and CDR2 is YYEEEE. The CDR3 length is 16 residues. V lost 0 bases and J lost 0, with 10 bases in between. This CDR3 is CASSLVGYSSGNTIYF. The CDR3 region has the DNA TGTGCCAGCAGCTTGGTCGGCTACAGCTCTGGAAACACCATATATTTT.

The chain uses TRBV3-1 (or the pseudogene TRBV3-2) and TRBJ2-7; D ambiguous. CDR3 length equals 15 residues. Trimming removed 1 base from V and 1 base from J, with 11 bases in between. The germline V gene has CDR1 LGHDT and CDR2 YNNKEL (reference sequence). In DNA form, the CDR3 reads TGTGCCAGCAGCCAAGTTTTCTTGACTTCCTACGAGCAGTACTTC. Residues: CASSQVFLTSYEQYF.

The DNA of the CDR3 is TGCGCCAGCAGCCAGGGACTAGCGGGAGTGACAGATACGCAGTATTTT. Its protein is CASSQGLAGVTDTQYF. The V gene is TRBV5-1, the J gene TRBJ2-3; 14 bases are a match to TRBD2. CDR1 is SGHRS and CDR2 is YFSETQ in the germline V gene. Trimming cost V 4 bases and J 3 bases; bases outside gene matches: 4. The CDR3 is made up of 16 amino acids.

This clone came up once. The rearrangement uses TRBV28 and TRBJ1-4, with 8 bases matching TRBD1. Germline V gene sequence: CDR1 MDHEN, CDR2 SYDVKM. This CDR3 is built from 20 residues. V dropped 6 bases and J dropped 0; count of bases not matched to a gene: 18. The CDR3 DNA reads TGTGCCAGCAGACCCACCCCCGGGACAGGCCAGGGAGCAACTAATGAAAAACTGTTTTTT. It is translated as CASRPTPGTGQGATNEKLFF. Using reference TRBV28 and TRBJ1-4 for the parts outside the CDR3, the full variable domain is DVKVTQSSRYLVKRTGEKVFLECVQDMDHENMFWYRQDPGLGLRLIYFSYDVKMKEKGDIPEGYSVSREKKERFSLILESASTNQTSMYLCASRPTPGTGQGATNEKLFFGSGTQLSVL.

This clone was seen just once. This chain links TRBV27 with TRBJ2-5; possibly TRBD2 for D (5 bases). Trimming removed 8 bases from V and 4 bases from J, with 23 bases in between. CDR1 is MNHEY, CDR2 SMNVEV, per germline (reference sequence). The CDR3 length is 16 residues. CDR3 region: CASSPDSVKLRETQYF. The DNA of the CDR3 is TGTGCCAGCTCCCCGGACTCTGTTAAGTTGCGAGAGACCCAGTACTTC.

The chain uses TRBV7-2 and TRBJ1-1, with a possible D match to TRBD1 (6 bases). This CDR3 contains 12 residues. Trimming removed 5 bases from V and 8 bases from J, with 12 bases in between. Per germline, CDR1 SGHTA and CDR2 FQGNSA. This CDR3 reads CASSLGTNEAFF. In nucleotides, the CDR3 is TGTGCCAGCAGCCTCGGGACAAACGAAGCTTTCTTT.

The rearrangement links TRBV7-2 to TRBJ2-7; D unclear. Deletions cut 3 bases from V and 0 bases from J, with 15 bases between. Germline CDR1 reads SGHTA; CDR2 reads FQGNSA. CDR3 length: 16 amino acids. The CDR3 here is CASSLVHTLSSYEQYF. In DNA form, the CDR3 reads TGTGCCAGCAGCTTGGTCCACACCCTCAGCTCCTACGAGCAGTACTTC.

This chain joins TRBV6-8 and TRBJ2-1, with D possibly being TRBD1 (5 bases). CDR1 and CDR2 (germline): MNHGY, SAAAGT. The CDR3 consists of 13 residues. Trimming removed 6 bases from V and 0 bases from J, with 6 bases in between. This chain's CDR3 is CASRQASYNEQFF. CDR3 in DNA: TGTGCCAGCAGACAGGCCTCCTACAATGAGCAGTTCTTC.